This T cell receptor beta chain emerged from a study of OX40 agonist ivuxolimab in advanced cancers. Study-wide results and limits: Averaged across samples, CD8+ T cells carried more expanded clones than CD4+ did. In the expanded peripheral T cells, antigen specificity was never determined.

This CDR3 contains 15 residues. Trimming took 0 bases from V and 4 from J; bases not matched to a gene: 7. Germline values: CDR1 SGDLS, CDR2 YYNGEE. Generated by immunoSEQ multiplex PCR, the TCRdb table keeps only in-frame clones and is missing some. There are some 55,000 clones in the sample; less than 85% occur only once, and roughly an eighth lies in the top ten. This clone was counted a single time. Antigen: not known. The chain is built from TRBV9 and TRBJ2-7, with 7 positions matching TRBD2. This specimen was CD4+ or CD8+ T cells sorted from blood, taken in a trial of the OX40 agonist ivuxolimab. This TCR was recovered from an adult with an advanced solid tumor such as melanoma, head and neck, liver or kidney cancer. In nucleotides, the CDR3 is TGTGCCAGCAGCGTAGAGAGCAGCGGGAAATACGAGCAGTACTTC. Translating gives CASSVESSGKYEQYF.